This TCR beta chain was identified in a study of T cells in Graves' hyperthyroidism and ophthalmopathy. General observations from the study: Ophthalmopathy was predicted by the model a median of about 6.5 months ahead of onset.

The TCR beta CDR3 regions underwent amplification using RNA transcripts as the source. The primer set for the first-round RT-PCR of the TCR CDR3 was HTBI. TCRdb used MiXCR to reprocess the multiplex PCR reads, holding one entry per CDR3 protein. This repertoire shows under 400,000 distinct CDR3 sequences, around a sixth found once; its top ten account for around 47%. When ophthalmopathy did not progress within 18 months, Graves' hyperthyroidism was considered stable. Patients aged 18 to 65 had newly diagnosed hyperthyroidism that had lasted under 2 months. Orbital computed tomography, thyroid ultrasound, serum thyroxine and TRAb, and clinical symptoms together informed the diagnoses. This clonotype was seen at least ten times. The antigen is undetermined. Germline V gives CDR1 SEHNR, CDR2 FQNEAQ (reference sequence). Trimming cost V 3 bases and J 3 bases, with 11 bases left between them. This CDR3 has 14 amino acids.

The clonotype was recovered from a woman in her forties or fifties with Graves' hyperthyroidism. Sequencing was carried out using blood. The chain is built from TRBV7-9 and TRBJ1-2, with D unclear. The CDR3 reads CASSFPGRDYGYTF. CDR3 in DNA: TGTGCCAGCAGCTTCCCCGGGCGAGACTATGGCTACACCTTC.